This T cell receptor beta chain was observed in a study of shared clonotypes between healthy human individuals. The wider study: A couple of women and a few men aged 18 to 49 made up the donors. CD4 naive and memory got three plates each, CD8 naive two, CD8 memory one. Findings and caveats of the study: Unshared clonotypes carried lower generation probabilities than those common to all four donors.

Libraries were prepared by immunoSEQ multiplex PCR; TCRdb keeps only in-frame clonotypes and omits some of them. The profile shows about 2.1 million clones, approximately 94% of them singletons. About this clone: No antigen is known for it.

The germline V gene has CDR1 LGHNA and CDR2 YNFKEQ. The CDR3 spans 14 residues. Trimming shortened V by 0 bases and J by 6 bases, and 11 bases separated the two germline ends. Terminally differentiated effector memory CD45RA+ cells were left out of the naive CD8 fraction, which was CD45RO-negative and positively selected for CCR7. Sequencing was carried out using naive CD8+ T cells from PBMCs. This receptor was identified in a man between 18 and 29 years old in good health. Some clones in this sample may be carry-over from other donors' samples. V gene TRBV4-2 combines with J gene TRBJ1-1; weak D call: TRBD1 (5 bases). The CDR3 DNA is TGTGCCAGCAGCCAAGATCATGGGACCCCTGAAGCTTTCTTT. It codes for CASSQDHGTPEAFF.